This TCR beta chain was recovered during a study of cytotoxic CD8 clonotypes in ibrutinib-treated CLL. CDR3 length: 13 residues. Trimming took off 6 bases at V and 3 bases at J, with 11 bases between the two ends. Germline-derived CDR1 and CDR2 are SNHLY and FYNNEI. This clone is labeled medium-sized (0.01 to 0.1%). Its antigen remains unidentified. Assay used: immunoSEQ multiplex PCR; TCRdb lists only in-frame clones, some missing. The sample holds about 45,000 clones; approximately 70% are singletons and the top ten take about 22%. The study, taken as a whole, reports: Baseline values of clonality outstripped age-matched healthy donors and followed circulating CD8+ T-cell counts. Before falling back toward baseline at progression, clonality had risen at the time of ibrutinib response.

The material sequenced was PBMCs, taken after 24 months of ibrutinib treatment. The chain links TRBV2 to TRBJ1-1; a possible D gene is TRBD1 (5 bases). This sequence originates from a human donor with chronic lymphocytic leukemia. The DNA of the CDR3 is TGTGCCAGCAGACTTCGGGGGGACACTGAAGCTTTCTTT. It encodes CASRLRGDTEAFF.